Given below is one T cell receptor beta chain in context. Its antigen is not yet known. One end of the junction does not line up with germline, which may come from a read error. CDR3 length: 13 amino acids, cysteine to phenylalanine. CDR3 DNA is the only sequence kept; it has 39 bases, read in frame from the first base. The data were taken from a study of post-analysis software for immune sequencing data (dated by TCRdb to the mid-2010s). With respect to the entire study: Disease courses on record covered relapsing-remitting, secondary progressive and progressive-relapsing multiple sclerosis, though some patients had no subtype annotation. A subset of samples was prepared in parallel using single-end sample barcoding, then pooled and co-amplified after Illumina adapter ligation. Patient repertoires were compared against over ten previously published healthy control repertoires from donors aged roughly 6 to 25 years.

Points the paper makes about the study in general: Compared with controls, multiple sclerosis patients had significantly lower normalized Chao1 diversity, a finding suggesting substantial peripheral T-cell clonal expansion. Direct clustering with F measure revealed strong co-clustering of samples prepared in the same batch, which led to a batch-effect correction. The multiple sclerosis patient group was slightly younger than the control group. Significantly higher frequencies in patients than in controls were found for roughly 5 TRBV segments, including TRBV5-6, TRBV5-1 and TRBV20-1.

The library was made by PCR. Sequenced using an Illumina HiSeq 2500. Unique molecular identifiers were incorporated into TCR beta cDNA libraries to reduce PCR and sequencing biases. Per 1 to 10 million input T cells, approximately 500,000 cDNA molecules were obtained, such that each molecule approximated one T cell. Patient libraries were prepared and sequenced with the same protocol used for the earlier healthy control dataset. Samples belonging to the same batch were prepared together, multiplexed and sequenced on a shared HiSeq lane. The study's processing was this. Raw barcoded reads were processed with MIGEC, and single-read molecular identifier groups were discarded before consensus assembly and CDR3 extraction. Clonotype tables were post-analysed with VDJtools, and diversity was normalized by down-sampling all datasets to the smallest sample size. In repertoire overlap clustering, CDR3 amino acid sequences, but not nucleotide sequences, were matched to correct batch-related cross-sample contamination. TCRdb cleaned the public reads at Q25 with fastp, built clones with MiXCR and kept in-frame beta chains. Each entry is one CDR3 protein sequence, shown with its most common DNA and genes. The V and J calls and clone size are TCRdb's, not the authors'. The sample table lists roughly 620,000 distinct CDR3 sequences, about 44% of them with a count of one. More than 1.5% of the sample is in the top ten clones.

TCR beta repertoires were profiled from peripheral blood of some 13 young patients with multiple sclerosis to demonstrate the VDJtools post-analysis software. Multiple sclerosis patients were children and adolescents aged roughly 6 to 17 years. The sequence joins TRBV12-3 or TRBV12-4 to TRBJ1-2; tentative D gene TRBD1, with 6 bases matching. The source of this sequence is a girl aged 5 to 17 with multiple sclerosis. Input material: blood. The bases are TGTGCCAGCGCTCTCGCAGGGGACTATGACTACACCTTC. Its protein is CASALAGDYDYTF.